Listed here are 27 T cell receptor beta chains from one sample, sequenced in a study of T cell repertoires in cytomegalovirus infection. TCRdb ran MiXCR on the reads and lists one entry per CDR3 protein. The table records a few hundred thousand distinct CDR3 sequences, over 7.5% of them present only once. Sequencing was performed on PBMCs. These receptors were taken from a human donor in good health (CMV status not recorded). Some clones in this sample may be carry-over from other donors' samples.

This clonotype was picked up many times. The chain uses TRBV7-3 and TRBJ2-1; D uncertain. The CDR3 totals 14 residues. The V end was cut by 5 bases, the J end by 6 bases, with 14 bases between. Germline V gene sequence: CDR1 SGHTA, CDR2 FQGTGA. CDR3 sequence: CASSLGSFRNEQFF. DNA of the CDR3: TGTGCCAGCAGCCTAGGAAGTTTCCGCAATGAGCAGTTCTTC. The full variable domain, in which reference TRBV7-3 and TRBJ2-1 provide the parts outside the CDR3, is GAGVSQTPSNKVTEKGKYVELRCDPISGHTALYWYRQSLGQGPEFLIYFQGTGAADDSGLPNDRFFAVRPEGSVSTLKIQRTERGDSAVYLCASSLGSFRNEQFFGPGTRLTVL.

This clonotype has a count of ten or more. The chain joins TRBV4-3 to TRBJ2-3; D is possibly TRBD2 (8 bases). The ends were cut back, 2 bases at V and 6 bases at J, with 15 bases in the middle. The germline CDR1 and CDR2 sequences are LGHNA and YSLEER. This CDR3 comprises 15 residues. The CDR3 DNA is TGCGCCAGCAGCCAAAGACAGGGCGGGGGGGATACGCAGTATTTT. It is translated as CASSQRQGGGDTQYF.

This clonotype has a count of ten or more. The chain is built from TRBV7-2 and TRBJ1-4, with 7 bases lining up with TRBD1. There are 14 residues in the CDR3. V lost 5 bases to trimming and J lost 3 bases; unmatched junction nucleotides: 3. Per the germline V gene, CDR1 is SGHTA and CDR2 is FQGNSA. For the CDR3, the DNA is TGTGCCAGCAGCCGGACAGGCGCTAATGAAAAACTGTTTTTT. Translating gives CASSRTGANEKLFF.

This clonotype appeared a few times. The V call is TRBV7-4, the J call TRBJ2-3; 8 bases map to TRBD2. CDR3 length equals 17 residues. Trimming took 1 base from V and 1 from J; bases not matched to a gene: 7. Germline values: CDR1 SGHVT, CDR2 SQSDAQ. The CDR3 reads CASSLGRSGSRTDTQYF. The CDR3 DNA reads TGTGCCAGCAGCTTAGGAAGGAGCGGGAGTCGCACAGATACGCAGTATTTT.

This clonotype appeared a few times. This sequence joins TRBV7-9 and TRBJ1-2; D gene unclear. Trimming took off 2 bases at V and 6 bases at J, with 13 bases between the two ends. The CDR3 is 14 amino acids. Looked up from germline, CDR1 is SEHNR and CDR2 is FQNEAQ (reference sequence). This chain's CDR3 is CASSLLAVIDGYTF. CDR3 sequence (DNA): TGTGCCAGCAGCTTACTCGCTGTAATAGATGGCTACACCTTC.

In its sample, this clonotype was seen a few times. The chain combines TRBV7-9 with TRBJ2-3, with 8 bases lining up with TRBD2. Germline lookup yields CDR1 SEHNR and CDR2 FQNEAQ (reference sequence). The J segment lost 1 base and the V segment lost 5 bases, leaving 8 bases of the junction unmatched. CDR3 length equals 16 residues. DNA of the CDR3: TGTGCCAGCAGCCTTCTAGCGGGCCAGGGCACAGATACGCAGTATTTT. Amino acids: CASSLLAGQGTDTQYF. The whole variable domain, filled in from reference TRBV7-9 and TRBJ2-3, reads DTGVSQNPRHKITKRGQNVTFRCDPISEHNRLYWYRQTLGQGPEFLTYFQNEAQLEKSRLLSDRFSAERPKGSFSTLEIQRTEQGDSAMYLCASSLLAGQGTDTQYFGPGTRLTVL.

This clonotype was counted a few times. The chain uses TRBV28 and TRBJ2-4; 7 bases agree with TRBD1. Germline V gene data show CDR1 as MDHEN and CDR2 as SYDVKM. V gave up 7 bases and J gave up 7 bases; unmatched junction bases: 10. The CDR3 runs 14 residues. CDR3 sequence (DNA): TGTGCCAGCAATCTGGGACAGATCTGGAACATTCAGTACTTC. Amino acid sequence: CASNLGQIWNIQYF.

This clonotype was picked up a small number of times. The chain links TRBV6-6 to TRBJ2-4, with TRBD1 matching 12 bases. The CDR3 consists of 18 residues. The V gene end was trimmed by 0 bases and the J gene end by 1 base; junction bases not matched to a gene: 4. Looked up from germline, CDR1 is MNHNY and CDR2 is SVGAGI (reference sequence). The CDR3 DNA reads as TGTGCCAGCAGTTACTCTGGGGACAGGGGGCTTGCCAAAAACATTCAGTACTTC. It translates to CASSYSGDRGLAKNIQYF.

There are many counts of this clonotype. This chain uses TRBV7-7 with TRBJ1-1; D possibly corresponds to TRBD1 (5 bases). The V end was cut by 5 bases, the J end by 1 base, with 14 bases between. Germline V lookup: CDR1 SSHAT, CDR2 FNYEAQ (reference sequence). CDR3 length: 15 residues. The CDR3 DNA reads TGTGCCAGCAGCCCACTCGGACAAACGAACACTGAAGCTTTCTTT. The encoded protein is CASSPLGQTNTEAFF.

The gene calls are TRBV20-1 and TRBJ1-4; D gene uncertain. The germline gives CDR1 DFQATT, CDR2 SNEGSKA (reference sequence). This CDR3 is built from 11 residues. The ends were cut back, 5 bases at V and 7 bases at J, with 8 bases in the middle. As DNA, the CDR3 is TGCAGTGCTCGGAAAGGTGAAAAACTGTTTTTT. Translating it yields CSARKGEKLFF.

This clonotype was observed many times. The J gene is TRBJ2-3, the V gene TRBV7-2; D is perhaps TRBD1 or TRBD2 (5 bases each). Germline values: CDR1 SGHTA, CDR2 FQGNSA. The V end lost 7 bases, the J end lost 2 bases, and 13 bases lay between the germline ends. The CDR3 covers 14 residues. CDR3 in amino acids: CASIDRDHTDTQYF. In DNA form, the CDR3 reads TGTGCCAGCATCGACCGGGACCACACAGATACGCAGTATTTT.

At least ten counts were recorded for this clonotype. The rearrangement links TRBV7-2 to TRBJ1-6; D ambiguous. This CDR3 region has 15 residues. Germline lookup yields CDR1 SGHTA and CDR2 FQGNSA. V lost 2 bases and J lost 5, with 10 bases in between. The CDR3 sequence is CASSLRPGNNSPLHF. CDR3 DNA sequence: TGTGCCAGCAGCTTAAGGCCAGGCAATAATTCACCCCTCCACTTT.

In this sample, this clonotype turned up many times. The CDR3 loop reads CASSYAGDGYTF. The CDR3 DNA follows: TGTGCCAGCAGCTATGCCGGGGATGGCTACACCTTC. This chain uses TRBV5-4 with TRBJ1-2; unclear D gene. Germline CDR1 SGHNT, CDR2 YYREEE (reference sequence). Trimming pared 3 bases from V and 6 bases from J, leaving 9 bases between. The CDR3 runs to 12 residues.

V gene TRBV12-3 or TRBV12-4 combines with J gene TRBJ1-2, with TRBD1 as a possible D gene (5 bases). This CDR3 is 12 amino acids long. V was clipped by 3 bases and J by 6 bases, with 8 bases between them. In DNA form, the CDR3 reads TGTGCCAGCAGTTTTGGGGGAAATGGCTACACCTTC. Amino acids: CASSFGGNGYTF.

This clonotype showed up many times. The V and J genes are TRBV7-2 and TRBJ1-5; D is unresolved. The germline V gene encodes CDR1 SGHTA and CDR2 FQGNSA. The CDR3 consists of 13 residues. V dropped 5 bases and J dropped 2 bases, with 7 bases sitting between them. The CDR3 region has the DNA TGTGCCAGCAGCGGTAGGGGCAATCAGCCCCAGCATTTT. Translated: CASSGRGNQPQHF.

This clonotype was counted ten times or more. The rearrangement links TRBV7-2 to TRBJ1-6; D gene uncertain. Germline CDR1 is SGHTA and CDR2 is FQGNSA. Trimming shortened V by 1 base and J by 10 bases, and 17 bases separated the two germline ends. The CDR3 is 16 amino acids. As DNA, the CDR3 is TGTGCCAGCAGCTTAGAGTACCGGCTAGAGCAATCACCCCTCCACTTT. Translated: CASSLEYRLEQSPLHF.

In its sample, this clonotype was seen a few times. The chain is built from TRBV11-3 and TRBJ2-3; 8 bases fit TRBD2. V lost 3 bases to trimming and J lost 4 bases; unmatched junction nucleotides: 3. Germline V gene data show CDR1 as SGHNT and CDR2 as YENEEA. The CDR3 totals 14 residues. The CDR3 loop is CASSLRGASDTQYF. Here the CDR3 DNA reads TGTGCCAGCAGCTTGCGGGGGGCTTCAGATACGCAGTATTTT.

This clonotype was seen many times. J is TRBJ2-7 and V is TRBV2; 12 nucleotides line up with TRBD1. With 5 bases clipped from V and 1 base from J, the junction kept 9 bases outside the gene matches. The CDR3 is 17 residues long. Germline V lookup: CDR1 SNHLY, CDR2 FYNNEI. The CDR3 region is CASSNRDRGPISYEQYF. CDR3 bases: TGTGCCAGCAGTAACCGGGACAGGGGGCCCATTTCCTACGAGCAGTACTTC. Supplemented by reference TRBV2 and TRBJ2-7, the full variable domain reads EPEVTQTPSHQVTQMGQEVILRCVPISNHLYFYWYRQILGQKVEFLVSFYNNEISEKSEIFDDQFSVERPDGSNFTLKIRSTKLEDSAMYFCASSNRDRGPISYEQYFGPGTRLTVT.

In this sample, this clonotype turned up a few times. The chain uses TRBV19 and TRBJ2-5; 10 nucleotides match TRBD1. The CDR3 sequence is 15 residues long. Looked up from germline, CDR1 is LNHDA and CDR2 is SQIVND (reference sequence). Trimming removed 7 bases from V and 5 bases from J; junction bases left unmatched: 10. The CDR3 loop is CASNHTGTGDETQYF. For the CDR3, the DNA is TGTGCCAGTAACCATACCGGGACAGGGGACGAGACCCAGTACTTC.

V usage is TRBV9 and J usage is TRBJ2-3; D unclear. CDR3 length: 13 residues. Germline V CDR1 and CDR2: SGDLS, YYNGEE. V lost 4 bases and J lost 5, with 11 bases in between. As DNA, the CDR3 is TGTGCCAGCAGCACGGAAGCGCAAGATACGCAGTATTTT. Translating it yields CASSTEAQDTQYF.

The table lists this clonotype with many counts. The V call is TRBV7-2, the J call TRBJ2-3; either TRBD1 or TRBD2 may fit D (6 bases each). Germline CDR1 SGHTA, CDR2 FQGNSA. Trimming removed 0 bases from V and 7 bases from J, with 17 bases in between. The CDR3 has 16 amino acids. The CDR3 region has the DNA TGTGCCAGCAGCTTAGCGCCCGGGGGCCGTGTAAATACGCAGTATTTT. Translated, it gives CASSLAPGGRVNTQYF.

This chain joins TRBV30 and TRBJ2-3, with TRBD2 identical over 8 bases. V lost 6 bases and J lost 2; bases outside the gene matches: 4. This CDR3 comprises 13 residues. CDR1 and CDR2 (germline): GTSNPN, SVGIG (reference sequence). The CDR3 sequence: CACGGGFTDTQYF. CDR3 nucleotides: TGTGCCTGCGGGGGGGGGTTCACAGATACGCAGTATTTT.

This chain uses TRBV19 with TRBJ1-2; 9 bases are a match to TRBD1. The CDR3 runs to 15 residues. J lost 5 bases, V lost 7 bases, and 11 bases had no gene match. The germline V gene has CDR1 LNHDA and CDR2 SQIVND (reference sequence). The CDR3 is CASNIAGTGSYGYTF. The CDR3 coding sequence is TGTGCCAGTAATATTGCCGGGACAGGGAGTTATGGCTACACCTTC.

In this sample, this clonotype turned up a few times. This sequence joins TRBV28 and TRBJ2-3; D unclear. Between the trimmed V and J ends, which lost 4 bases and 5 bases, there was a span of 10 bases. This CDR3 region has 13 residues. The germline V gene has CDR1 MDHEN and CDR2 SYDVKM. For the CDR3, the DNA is TGTGCCAGCAGTTCCACGGACGGAGATACGCAGTATTTT. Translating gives CASSSTDGDTQYF. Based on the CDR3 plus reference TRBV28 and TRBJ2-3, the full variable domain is DVKVTQSSRYLVKRTGEKVFLECVQDMDHENMFWYRQDPGLGLRLIYFSYDVKMKEKGDIPEGYSVSREKKERFSLILESASTNQTSMYLCASSSTDGDTQYFGPGTRLTVL.

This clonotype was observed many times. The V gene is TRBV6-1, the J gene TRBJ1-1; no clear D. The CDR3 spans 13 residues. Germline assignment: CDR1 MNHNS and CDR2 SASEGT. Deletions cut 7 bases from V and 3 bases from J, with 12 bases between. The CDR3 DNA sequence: TGTGCCAGCACCCCCGGACCCGACACTGAAGCTTTCTTT. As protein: CASTPGPDTEAFF.

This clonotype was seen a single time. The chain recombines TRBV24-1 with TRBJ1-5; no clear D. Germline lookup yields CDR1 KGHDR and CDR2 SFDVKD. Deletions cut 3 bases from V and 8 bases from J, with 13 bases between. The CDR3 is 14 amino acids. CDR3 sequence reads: CATSDPGKEKPQHF. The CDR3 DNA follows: TGTGCCACCAGTGATCCCGGGAAGGAGAAGCCCCAGCATTTT.

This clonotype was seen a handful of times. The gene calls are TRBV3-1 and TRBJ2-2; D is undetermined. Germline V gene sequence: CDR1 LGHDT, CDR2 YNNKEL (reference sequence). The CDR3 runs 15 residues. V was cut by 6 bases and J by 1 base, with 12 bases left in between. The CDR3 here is CASSPDYRNTGELFF. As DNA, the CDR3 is TGTGCCAGCAGTCCAGATTACAGGAACACCGGGGAGCTGTTTTTT.